This T cell receptor (beta chain) was recovered during a study of blood T cell repertoires in COVID-19. CDR1 and CDR2 from the germline V gene are GTSNPN and SVGIG (reference sequence). There are 14 residues in the CDR3. Trimming took 0 bases from V and 1 from J, leaving 9 bases between them. Libraries were prepared by immunoSEQ multiplex PCR; TCRdb keeps only in-frame clonotypes and omits some of them. Of 95,000 to 150,000 clones listed, roughly 80% are singletons. This clone showed up just a few times. The TCR comes from a human donor in a cohort sampled during active COVID-19. The chain employs TRBV30 and TRBJ1-1, with D possibly TRBD1 on 5 matching bases. Sequencing input: peripheral blood. This chain's CDR3 is CAWSVYTGNTEAFF. For the CDR3, the DNA is TGTGCCTGGAGTGTATATACAGGGAACACTGAAGCTTTCTTT.